Listed here are 13 T cell receptor beta chains from one sample, sequenced in a study of human T cells and chemical hapten exposure. Via MiXCR, TCRdb re-called the RACE reads, giving one row per CDR3 protein. The sample contains tens of thousands of distinct CDR3 sequences, about 10% of which appear only once. The time point here: patch test 1, 2 weeks after DPC sensitization. Treatment: therapeutic diphenylcyclopropenone sensitization with weekly scalp DPC. The sample here was whole blood, taken in connection with sensitization to the hapten diphenylcyclopropenone (DPC). The receptors stem from a man between 40 and 49 years old with alopecia areata. Some clones in this sample may be carry-over from other donors' samples.

This chain links TRBV24-1 with TRBJ2-1, with D unclear. V was shortened by 0 bases and J by 7 bases, with 9 bases between the two germline ends. CDR3 size: 14 residues. Germline assignment: CDR1 KGHDR and CDR2 SFDVKD. The CDR3 reads CATSDLYSYNEQFF. The DNA for the CDR3 is TGTGCCACCAGTGATTTGTACTCTTATAATGAGCAGTTCTTC.

This clonotype appeared a few times. The rearrangement joins TRBV20-1 to TRBJ2-3, with 9 bases identical to TRBD1. The CDR3 covers 15 residues. V lost 2 bases to trimming and J lost 3 bases; unmatched junction nucleotides: 6. From germline, CDR1 is DFQATT and CDR2 SNEGSKA (reference sequence). CDR3 sequence reads: CSARPDRGTTDTQYF. CDR3 nucleotides: TGCAGTGCTAGACCTGACAGGGGGACGACAGATACGCAGTATTTT.

This clonotype has ten or more counts. CDR3 in amino acids: CASSPSYSGNTIYF. The CDR3 bases are TGTGCCAGCAGCCCTTCTTACTCTGGAAACACCATATATTTT. This chain uses TRBV6-5 with TRBJ1-3; D is ambiguous. CDR3 length: 14 residues. Germline V gene lookup returns CDR1 MNHEY and CDR2 SVGAGI. The V gene lost 6 bases and the J gene lost 0 bases, with 9 bases spanning the gap.

This clonotype has just a few counts. This chain joins TRBV7-9 and TRBJ2-2, with TRBD2 matching 10 bases. Trimming took 4 bases from V and 1 from J; bases not matched to a gene: 3. Germline CDR1 reads SEHNR; CDR2 reads FQNEAQ (reference sequence). The length of the CDR3 is 16 residues. The CDR3: CASSSGTSVNTGELFF. DNA for the CDR3: TGTGCCAGCAGCTCGGGGACTAGCGTGAACACCGGGGAGCTGTTTTTT.

In its sample, this clonotype was seen a few times. The chain is built from TRBV6-2 or TRBV6-3 and TRBJ2-3; D is undetermined. Germline-derived CDR1 and CDR2 are MNHEY and SVGEGT. The CDR3 is 13 amino acids. V was pared by 5 bases and J by 8 bases, with 14 bases between. Here the CDR3 reads CASSRTVRGTQYF. As DNA, the CDR3 is TGTGCCAGCAGTCGAACCGTTCGAGGTACGCAGTATTTT.

CDR3 protein: CASSLGAGGPFDEQFF. The DNA of the CDR3 is TGTGCCAGCAGTTTAGGGGCGGGAGGGCCGTTCGATGAGCAGTTCTTC. The rearrangement joins TRBV12-3 or TRBV12-4 to TRBJ2-1, with 9 positions matching TRBD2. This CDR3 region has 16 residues. The junction had 9 bases not matched to a gene; V was cut back by 1 base and J by 8 bases.

This clonotype was counted between two and nine times. This chain joins TRBV4-1 and TRBJ2-1, with 10 bases lining up with TRBD2. The germline V gene has CDR1 MGHRA and CDR2 YSYEKL. The CDR3 is 17 residues long. J was trimmed by 2 bases and V by 1 base; bases with no gene match: 5. The chain's CDR3 is CASSQVLAGGTYNEQFF. CDR3 nucleotides: TGCGCCAGCAGCCAAGTCTTAGCGGGAGGCACCTACAATGAGCAGTTCTTC.

This clonotype was found a few times. The chain employs TRBV6-2 or TRBV6-3 and TRBJ2-6, with D possibly TRBD2 on 5 matching bases. Per the germline V gene, CDR1 is MNHEY and CDR2 is SVGEGT. The V gene lost 6 bases and the J gene lost 4 bases, with 16 bases spanning the gap. CDR3 length equals 16 residues. DNA of the CDR3: TGTGCCAGCAGGCCCGGAGGCAGGTCCGGGGCCAACGTCCTGACTTTC. Translating it yields CASRPGGRSGANVLTF.

The V gene is TRBV20-1, the J gene TRBJ2-7; 12 bases agree with TRBD1. This CDR3 spans 14 amino acids. CDR1 is DFQATT and CDR2 is SNEGSKA in the germline V gene (reference sequence). With V trimmed by 3 bases and J by 7 bases, 7 bases remained unmatched. CDR3 DNA sequence: TGCAGTGCTAGGAGGGACAGGGGGCGGGATGAGCAGTACTTC. This sequence encodes CSARRDRGRDEQYF.

V gene TRBV6-5 combines with J gene TRBJ1-1; 7 nucleotides align to TRBD1. Germline CDR1 reads MNHEY; CDR2 reads SVGAGI. The CDR3 runs 14 residues. V shed 6 bases, J shed 4 bases, and the junction held 8 bases outside the gene matches. As DNA, the CDR3 is TGTGCCAGCAGCTACAGGGGAGTGGCCACTGAAGCTTTCTTT. Its translation: CASSYRGVATEAFF.

This clonotype was seen a few times. The chain is built from TRBV7-8 and TRBJ2-3; no firm D call. CDR3 size: 13 residues. Between the trimmed V and J ends, which lost 0 bases and 6 bases, there was a span of 7 bases. Germline CDR1 is SGHVS and CDR2 is FQNEAQ. The CDR3 loop is CASSLALGDTQYF. The CDR3 coding sequence is TGTGCCAGCAGCTTAGCCCTAGGGGATACGCAGTATTTT.

This clonotype came up many times. V and J are TRBV6-5 and TRBJ1-3, with no clear D. From germline, CDR1 is MNHEY and CDR2 SVGAGI. The CDR3 contains 12 residues. V was trimmed by 6 bases and J by 2 bases, leaving 5 bases between them. CDR3 loop: CASSTPGNTIYF. In nucleotides, the CDR3 is TGTGCCAGCAGCACACCTGGAAACACCATATATTTT.

The chain uses TRBV12-3 or TRBV12-4 and TRBJ2-4; TRBD2 matches at 9 bases. V trimming: 5 bases; J trimming: 2 bases; junction bases outside the gene matches: 7. This CDR3 spans 16 amino acids. The CDR3 reads CASSRPGLASKNIQYF. CDR3 nucleotides: TGTGCCAGCAGTCGTCCGGGACTAGCCTCCAAAAACATTCAGTACTTC.